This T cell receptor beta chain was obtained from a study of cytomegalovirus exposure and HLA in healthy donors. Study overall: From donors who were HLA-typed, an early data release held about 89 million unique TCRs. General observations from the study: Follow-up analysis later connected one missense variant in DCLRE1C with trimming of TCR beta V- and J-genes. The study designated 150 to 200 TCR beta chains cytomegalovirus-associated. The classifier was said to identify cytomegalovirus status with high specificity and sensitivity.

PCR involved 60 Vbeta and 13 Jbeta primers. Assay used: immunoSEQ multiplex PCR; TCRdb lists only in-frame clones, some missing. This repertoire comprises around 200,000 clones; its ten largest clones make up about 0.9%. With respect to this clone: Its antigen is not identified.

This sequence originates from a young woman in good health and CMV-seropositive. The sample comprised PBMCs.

The chain's CDR3 is CASSNRDRAVGNTEAFF. DNA for the CDR3: TGTGCCAGCAGTAACAGGGACAGGGCGGTGGGGAACACTGAAGCTTTCTTT. The chain carries TRBV28 and TRBJ1-1, with 9 positions matching TRBD1. With V trimmed by 5 bases and J by 1 base, 11 bases remained unmatched. The CDR3 contains 17 residues. Germline V gene sequence: CDR1 MDHEN, CDR2 SYDVKM.